The 14 T cell receptor beta chains below were found in one sample sequenced in a study of T cells in Graves' hyperthyroidism and ophthalmopathy. Regions amplified from RNA transcripts were the TCR beta CDR3 regions. The study used the HTBI primer set for a first-round RT-PCR of the TCR CDR3. MiXCR was run by TCRdb on the multiplex PCR reads, yielding one entry per CDR3 protein. The sample yields fewer than 800,000 distinct CDR3 sequences, approximately 16% seen once. The sequenced sample was blood. The receptors stem from a man in his late teens or twenties with Graves' hyperthyroidism.

As concerns this clonotype: Given a much more abundant clone one base away, this may be a read error. This chain links TRBV2 with TRBJ2-7, with a weak D call TRBD2 (5 bases). Per the germline V gene, CDR1 is SNHLY and CDR2 is FYNNEI. The V and J ends lost 7 bases and 4 bases respectively, with 11 bases between them. This CDR3 contains 12 residues. The CDR3 sequence: CASIRTGYEQYF. CDR3 nucleotides: TGTGCCAGCATCAGGACGGGGTACGAGCAGTACTTC.

V and J are TRBV19 and TRBJ2-1; either TRBD1 or TRBD2 may fit D (6 bases each). The CDR3 is 15 residues long. The germline gives CDR1 LNHDA, CDR2 SQIVND (reference sequence). The V gene lost 7 bases and the J gene lost 4 bases, with 17 bases spanning the gap. The DNA for the CDR3 is TGTGCCAGTAAAAATGAGGGGGGAGCGTACAATGAGCAGTTCTTC. This gives the protein CASKNEGGAYNEQFF.

The table lists this clonotype with many counts. The V call is TRBV25-1, the J call TRBJ2-1; 11 bases match TRBD2. This CDR3 is 17 amino acids long. V was pared by 2 bases and J by 8 bases, with 11 bases of the junction left unmatched. Germline assignment: CDR1 MGHDK and CDR2 SYGVNS. CDR3 protein: CASSEARLAGGRDEQFF. For the CDR3, the DNA is TGTGCCAGCAGTGAAGCTAGGCTAGCGGGAGGAAGGGATGAGCAGTTCTTC.

This clonotype appeared many times. This sequence joins TRBV20-1 and TRBJ2-3; possibly TRBD1 or TRBD2 for D (6 bases each). CDR3 length: 14 amino acids. In germline, CDR1 is DFQATT, CDR2 SNEGSKA (reference sequence). The germline V and J ends were trimmed by 8 bases and 3 bases, with 18 bases remaining between them. The CDR3 DNA reads TGCAGTCCCTACGATGGGGGGCAGACAGATACGCAGTATTTT. Its translation is CSPYDGGQTDTQYF.

This chain connects TRBV5-4 to TRBJ1-4; the match to TRBD1 covers 10 bases. CDR3 length equals 14 residues. V lost 0 bases to trimming and J lost 8 bases; unmatched junction nucleotides: 1. The germline gives CDR1 SGHNT, CDR2 YYREEE (reference sequence). The CDR3 sequence: CASSLGGQGEKLFF. The CDR3 nucleotides are TGTGCCAGCAGCTTGGGGGGACAGGGGGAAAAACTGTTTTTT.

There are a few counts of this clonotype. The DNA for the CDR3 is TGTGCCAGCAGTGAAATCGGGGCGGACACCGGGGAGCTGTTTTTT. This codes for CASSEIGADTGELFF. The chain recombines TRBV2 with TRBJ2-2; D is possibly TRBD1 or TRBD2 (5 bases each). With 2 bases removed from V and 3 bases from J, the gap between germline ends came to 10 bases. The germline CDR1 and CDR2 sequences are SNHLY and FYNNEI. The CDR3 sequence is 15 residues long.

The gene calls are TRBV24-1 and TRBJ2-2, with 9 bases aligning to TRBD2. The CDR3 is made up of 19 amino acids. Germline V gene lookup returns CDR1 KGHDR and CDR2 SFDVKD. V lost 3 bases, J lost 0 bases, and 10 bases stayed unmatched. DNA for the CDR3: TGTGCCACCAGTGATCCGAGCCTAGCGGGAACTCCGAACACCGGGGAGCTGTTTTTT. Its translation: CATSDPSLAGTPNTGELFF.

Many counts were recorded for this clonotype. The chain carries TRBV20-1 and TRBJ2-5, with D perhaps matching TRBD2 (5 bases). The length of the CDR3 is 13 residues. The V end lost 3 bases, the J end lost 7 bases, and 15 bases lay between the germline ends. The V gene's germline CDR1 is DFQATT and CDR2 SNEGSKA (reference sequence). Here the CDR3 reads CSARHGLEVTQYF. The CDR3 nucleotides read TGCAGTGCTAGGCACGGGCTGGAGGTGACCCAGTACTTC.

CDR3 nucleotides: TGTGCCAGCAGCTTTCTAGCGGGAGTGGTCAATGAGCAGTTCTTC. This codes for CASSFLAGVVNEQFF. The chain links TRBV6-2 or TRBV6-3 to TRBJ2-1; 10 positions match TRBD2. Germline-derived CDR1 and CDR2 are MNHEY and SVGEGT. V lost 6 bases, J lost 6 bases, and 8 bases stayed unmatched. This CDR3 has 15 amino acids.

The genes are TRBV4-2 and TRBJ1-5, with D tentatively TRBD1 (6 bases). The germline V gene encodes CDR1 LGHNA and CDR2 YNFKEQ. The CDR3 runs to 15 residues. V lost 4 bases and J lost 1, with 11 bases in between. The CDR3 DNA sequence: TGTGCCAGCAGCCCGGCCAGGGGAAGCAATCAGCCCCAGCATTTT. The encoded protein is CASSPARGSNQPQHF.

This clonotype was observed many times. The chain has TRBV6-2 or TRBV6-3 and TRBJ2-7; TRBD2 might be the D (5 bases). CDR1 is MNHEY and CDR2 is SVGEGT in the germline V gene. Trimming left V 5 bases short and J 2 bases short, with 13 bases between. CDR3 length: 14 residues. In DNA, the CDR3 is TGTGCCAGCAGTGTCCCTCTAGCAGCCTACGAGCAGTACTTC. Amino acids: CASSVPLAAYEQYF.

This clonotype was counted a few times. CDR3 DNA: TGTGCCAGCAGTTTTCGGACCAAGGGGAGTAATGAGCAGTTCTTC. As protein: CASSFRTKGSNEQFF. The gene calls are TRBV6-4 and TRBJ2-1, with D tentatively TRBD1 or TRBD2 (5 bases each). Germline V gene lookup returns CDR1 MRHNA and CDR2 SNTAGT. The CDR3 contains 15 residues. The V and J ends lost 5 bases and 7 bases respectively, with 18 bases between them.

This clonotype was detected a few times. This chain joins TRBV29-1 and TRBJ1-1; D is perhaps TRBD1 (5 bases). The CDR3 is 13 residues long. V lost 4 bases, J lost 1 base, and 10 bases lay in between. CDR1 and CDR2 from the germline V gene are SQVTM and ANQGSEA. CDR3: CSVARGWNTEAFF. The CDR3, as DNA: TGCAGCGTTGCGAGGGGATGGAACACTGAAGCTTTCTTT. Full variable domain (outside the CDR3, taken from reference TRBV29-1 and TRBJ1-1): SAVISQKPSRDICQRGTSLTIQCQVDSQVTMMFWYRQQPGQSLTLIATANQGSEATYESGFVIDKFPISRPNLTFSTLTVSNMSPEDSSIYLCSVARGWNTEAFFGQGTRLTVV.

This clonotype was seen only a few times. The CDR3 DNA follows: TGTGCCAGCAGCTTAGTTTCTAGCGGGACCACCGGGGAGCTGTTTTTT. It is translated as CASSLVSSGTTGELFF. The rearrangement links TRBV7-6 to TRBJ2-2, with 9 nucleotides matching TRBD2. This CDR3 has 16 residues. Germline assignment: CDR1 SGHVS and CDR2 FNYEAQ. J lost 4 bases, V lost 1 base, and 4 bases had no gene match.